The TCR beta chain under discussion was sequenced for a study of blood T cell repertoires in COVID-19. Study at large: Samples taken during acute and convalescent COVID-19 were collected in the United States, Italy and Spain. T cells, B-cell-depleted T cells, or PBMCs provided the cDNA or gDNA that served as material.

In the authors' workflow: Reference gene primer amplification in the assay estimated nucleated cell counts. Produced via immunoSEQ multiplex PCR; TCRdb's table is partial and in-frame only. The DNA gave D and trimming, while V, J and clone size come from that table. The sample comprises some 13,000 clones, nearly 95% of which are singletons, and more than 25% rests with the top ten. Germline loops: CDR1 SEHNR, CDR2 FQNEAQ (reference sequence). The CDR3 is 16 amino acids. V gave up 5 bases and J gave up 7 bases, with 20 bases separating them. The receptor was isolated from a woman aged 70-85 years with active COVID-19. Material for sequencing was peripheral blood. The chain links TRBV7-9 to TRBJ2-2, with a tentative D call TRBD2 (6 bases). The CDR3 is CASSPLQGREVGELFF. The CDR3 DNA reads TGTGCCAGCAGCCCACTCCAGGGCAGGGAGGTCGGGGAGCTGTTTTTT. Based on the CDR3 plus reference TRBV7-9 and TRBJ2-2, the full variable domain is DTGVSQNPRHKITKRGQNVTFRCDPISEHNRLYWYRQTLGQGPEFLTYFQNEAQLEKSRLLSDRFSAERPKGSFSTLEIQRTEQGDSAMYLCASSPLQGREVGELFFGEGSRLTVL.